The rows below give T cell receptor beta chains drawn from one sample of a study of type 1 and type 2 diabetes patients. MiXCR, run by TCRdb on the multiplex PCR reads, gives a single entry per CDR3 protein. The table includes more than 250,000 distinct CDR3 sequences, around 50% detected once. Sequenced sample: peripheral blood mononuclear cells (PBMCs). These receptors all come from a man between 18 and 29 years old with type 2 diabetes. The CDR3 runs from the conserved cysteine through the conserved F or W. Fields, in order: J gene, V gene, CDR3 protein.

J gene: TRBJ1-2
V gene: TRBV6-6
CDR3 protein: CASSYSQGTGYTF

J gene: TRBJ2-7
V gene: TRBV4-1
CDR3 protein: CASSHGREGGEQYF

J gene: TRBJ2-2
V gene: TRBV13
CDR3 protein: CATSRVGGLAGVGTGELFF

J gene: TRBJ2-5
V gene: TRBV20-1
CDR3 protein: CSAMDRVGETQYF

J gene: TRBJ2-7
V gene: TRBV28
CDR3 protein: CASSLSLGISYEQYF

J gene: TRBJ1-2
V gene: TRBV7-8
CDR3 protein: CASSLAGSRYGYTF

J gene: TRBJ1-2
V gene: TRBV19
CDR3 protein: CASSMTVWGGYTF

J gene: TRBJ1-4
V gene: TRBV20-1
CDR3 protein: CSAAREGVYEKLFF

J gene: TRBJ1-2
V gene: TRBV7-2
CDR3 protein: CASSLGAGGYGYTF

J gene: TRBJ2-1
V gene: TRBV12-3/TRBV12-4
CDR3 protein: CALGNEQFF

J gene: TRBJ2-7
V gene: TRBV27
CDR3 protein: CASSPSRTGLHEQYF

J gene: TRBJ2-5
V gene: TRBV12-3/TRBV12-4
CDR3 protein: CASSVGLGWETQYF

J gene: TRBJ2-1
V gene: TRBV20-1
CDR3 protein: CSYRARGSYNEQFF

J gene: TRBJ1-2
V gene: TRBV14
CDR3 protein: CASSQGGRGYGYTF

J gene: TRBJ2-7
V gene: TRBV15
CDR3 protein: CATSRDRSVPYEQYF

J gene: TRBJ2-7
V gene: TRBV20-1
CDR3 protein: CSAGYTSPKYNEQYF

J gene: TRBJ1-1
V gene: TRBV6-6
CDR3 protein: CASSTMMNTEAFF

J gene: TRBJ2-3
V gene: TRBV12-3/TRBV12-4
CDR3 protein: CASSSRGARAAGSPLLDTQYF

J gene: TRBJ2-5
V gene: TRBV24-1
CDR3 protein: CATSTMGGETQYF

J gene: TRBJ2-7
V gene: TRBV7-8
CDR3 protein: CASTGTGQDEQYF

J gene: TRBJ1-1
V gene: TRBV2
CDR3 protein: CASSELVGGMTEAFF

J gene: TRBJ1-5
V gene: TRBV19
CDR3 protein: CASSVRVSNQPQHF

J gene: TRBJ1-2
V gene: TRBV12-5
CDR3 protein: CASGGDPGQGGTF

J gene: TRBJ1-5
V gene: TRBV6-5
CDR3 protein: CASSSRRDSISYQPQHF

J gene: TRBJ1-4
V gene: TRBV10-3
CDR3 protein: CAISEEVRDNEKLFF

J gene: -
V gene: TRBV6-5
CDR3 protein: CASSYWPRGNEQFF

J gene: TRBJ2-7
V gene: TRBV28
CDR3 protein: CASKGGRDGPYEQYF

J gene: TRBJ2-7
V gene: TRBV19
CDR3 protein: CASSIGPGGVYEQYF

J gene: TRBJ2-1
V gene: TRBV19
CDR3 protein: CASTDRYNEQFF

J gene: TRBJ2-3
V gene: TRBV10-3
CDR3 protein: CAISGDSTDTQYF

J gene: TRBJ2-5
V gene: TRBV18
CDR3 protein: CASSPPGLAGQETQYF

J gene: TRBJ1-2
V gene: TRBV2
CDR3 protein: CASAGNYGYTF

J gene: TRBJ2-6
V gene: TRBV19
CDR3 protein: CASRRGPGANVLTF

J gene: TRBJ2-1
V gene: TRBV12-3/TRBV12-4
CDR3 protein: CASSDPTRGRYNEQFF

J gene: TRBJ1-1
V gene: TRBV14
CDR3 protein: CASSHTTGLTEAFF

J gene: TRBJ2-7
V gene: TRBV4-3
CDR3 protein: CASSQDRAEQYF

J gene: TRBJ2-3
V gene: TRBV19
CDR3 protein: CASSIQGGWGKDTQYF

J gene: TRBJ1-1
V gene: TRBV6-5
CDR3 protein: CASSDSEAFF

J gene: TRBJ1-2
V gene: TRBV20-1
CDR3 protein: CSARRQVYGYTF